Detailed here is one T cell receptor (beta chain). Its target is unknown. Healthy bone marrow donors made up the donor group. Trimming shortened V by 6 bases and J by 5 bases, and 10 bases separated the two germline ends. The CDR3 length is 13 residues. Germline CDR1 reads SGHAT; CDR2 reads FQNNGV. The sample comes from a study of cytomegalovirus exposure and HLA in healthy donors. General study points: Later genetic work tied a missense DCLRE1C variant to beta-chain V and J trimming. The classifier reportedly diagnosed cytomegalovirus status with high specificity and sensitivity.

60 Vbeta and 13 Jbeta primers were used in PCR. The table came from immunoSEQ multiplex PCR; TCRdb's copy has only in-frame clones and leaves some out. The table has 150,000 to 200,000 clones, over 70% seen once. This chain connects TRBV11-2 to TRBJ2-2; D is possibly TRBD2 (5 bases). What was sequenced was PBMCs. This receptor was obtained from a woman between 40 and 55 years old in good health and CMV-seronegative. CDR3 amino acids: CASRNTGTGELFF. The DNA for the CDR3 is TGTGCCAGCAGAAATACGGGGACCGGGGAGCTGTTTTTT.